The present entry profiles one T cell receptor (beta chain) with its context. Its antigen is as yet unknown. TCRdb passed the 5' RACE reads through MiXCR, listing each CDR3 protein once. Here the sample spans about 320,000 distinct CDR3 sequences, roughly an eighth being singletons. This record belongs to a study of T-cell memory formation after mild COVID-19. There are 15 residues in the CDR3. Germline V lookup: CDR1 DFQATT, CDR2 SNEGSKA (reference sequence). Trimming left V 5 bases short and J 5 bases short, with 18 bases between. General study results and limits: The study found contracting CD4+ clones mainly in CM and EM and contracting CD8+ clones in EMRA.

The sample consisted of PBMCs or a T cell subset sorted from them (not recorded which). The chain is built from TRBV20-1 and TRBJ2-2; D is perhaps TRBD1 (6 bases). The sequence came from a man aged 18 to 35 who had mild COVID-19 (a few samples of this study predate the infection). Cell type and time point are not known. CDR3 in amino acids: CSAESGTQGTGELFF. The CDR3, as DNA: TGCAGTGCTGAATCCGGGACCCAGGGGACCGGGGAGCTGTTTTTT.